This T cell receptor (beta chain) originates from a study of blood T cell repertoires in COVID-19. Looking at the study overall: Collection of acute and convalescent COVID-19 samples took place in the United States, Italy and Spain. PBMCs, B-cell-depleted T cells, or T cells were the source of the cDNA or gDNA that made up the material.

Authors' processing steps: Amplification with reference gene primers provided the estimates of nucleated cell counts. Some clones are missing from TCRdb's copy, which holds only in-frame ones; the method was immunoSEQ multiplex PCR. Clone size and V and J calls were adopted from that table, with D and trimming inferred from the DNA. The sample lists 170,000 or so clones; 65% to 90% were seen once. This CDR3 spans 15 amino acids. V lost 1 base to trimming and J lost 0 bases, with 7 bases between them. Germline lookup yields CDR1 MNHNS and CDR2 SASEGT. Material: peripheral blood. The source of this sequence is a man aged 50 to 60 with active or convalescent COVID-19. V usage is TRBV6-1 and J usage is TRBJ1-5; no reliable D call. The CDR3 bases are TGTGCCAGCAGTGAAGACACATATAGCAATCAGCCCCAGCATTTT. Translated, it gives CASSEDTYSNQPQHF.